A selection of T cell receptor beta chains follows, all from one sample in a study of blood T cell repertoires in COVID-19. The data were produced by immunoSEQ multiplex PCR, yet TCRdb's version contains in-frame clones alone and is incomplete. The sample consists of tens of thousands of clones, roughly four fifths of them appearing once. Sequenced sample: peripheral blood. The receptors stem from a man in his 70s with active or convalescent COVID-19. The CDR3 runs from the conserved cysteine through the conserved F or W. D genes are given only for firm matches. Not every row has a clone size; where given, it reads once, few, many or a size class.

CDR3: CASSYVAGAGGYTF
DNA: TGTGCCAGCAGTTACGTCGCGGGGGCCGGGGGCTACACCTTC
J: TRBJ1-2
V: TRBV6-5
size: NA
D: NA

CDR3: CASSVAGDSSYEQYF
DNA: TGTGCCAGCAGTGTAGCGGGGGACAGCTCCTACGAGCAGTACTTC
J: TRBJ2-7
V: TRBV27
size: NA
D: TRBD2

CDR3: CASSFDSSDSPLHF
DNA: TGTGCCAGCAGTTTCGACAGTTCGGATTCACCCCTCCACTTT
J: TRBJ1-6
V: TRBV6-5
size: NA
D: NA

CDR3: CASSQIAGGNEQFF
DNA: TGTGCCAGCAGCCAAATAGCGGGGGGAAATGAGCAGTTCTTC
J: TRBJ2-1
V: TRBV3-1/TRBV3-2
size: NA
D: TRBD2

CDR3: CAWRTGAGGETQYF
DNA: TGTGCCTGGAGGACAGGGGCTGGGGGAGAGACCCAGTACTTC
J: TRBJ2-5
V: TRBV30
size: NA
D: TRBD1

CDR3: CASSEARLVGNTIYF
DNA: TGTGCCAGCAGTGAAGCGCGGTTGGTTGGAAACACCATATATTTT
J: TRBJ1-3
V: TRBV2
size: NA
D: NA

CDR3: CASSLRAAGENQPQHF
DNA: TGTGCCAGCAGCCTCCGGGCCGCCGGGGAAAATCAGCCCCAGCATTTT
J: TRBJ1-5
V: TRBV3-1/TRBV3-2
size: NA
D: NA

CDR3: CASRGGLRERGSHTEAFF
DNA: TGCGCCAGCAGGGGGGGATTGAGGGAGAGAGGTAGTCACACTGAAGCTTTCTTT
J: TRBJ1-1
V: TRBV5-1
size: NA
D: NA

CDR3: CASSYGGLGAEAFF
DNA: TGTGCCAGCAGTTATGGAGGACTTGGGGCTGAAGCTTTCTTT
J: TRBJ1-1
V: TRBV6-5
size: NA
D: NA

CDR3: CASGNQGNNEKLFF
DNA: TGCGCCAGCGGGAACCAGGGTAACAATGAAAAACTGTTTTTT
J: TRBJ1-4
V: TRBV5-1
size: NA
D: NA

CDR3: CASSQGAYNEQFF
DNA: TGTGCCAGCAGTCAGGGGGCCTACAATGAGCAGTTCTTC
J: TRBJ2-1
V: TRBV12-3/TRBV12-4
size: NA
D: TRBD1

CDR3: CASSLRGDARGSGNTIYF
DNA: TGTGCCAGCAGCTTACGAGGTGATGCCAGAGGCTCTGGAAACACCATATATTTT
J: TRBJ1-3
V: TRBV7-6
size: NA
D: NA

CDR3: CASTEGARHFNTGELFF
DNA: TGTGCCAGCACGGAGGGGGCCAGACACTTTAACACCGGGGAGCTGTTTTTT
J: TRBJ2-2
V: TRBV11-2
size: NA
D: NA

CDR3: CASSLAEAGGPRNTQYF
DNA: TGCGCCAGCAGCTTGGCCGAGGCGGGGGGACCCCGCAATACGCAGTATTTT
J: TRBJ2-3
V: TRBV5-1
size: NA
D: TRBD2

CDR3: CASSGERDRGTTQYF
DNA: TGTGCCAGCAGCGGGGAGCGGGACAGGGGAACTACGCAGTATTTT
J: TRBJ2-3
V: TRBV5-4
size: NA
D: TRBD1

CDR3: CSVEGLIDRGHYGYTF
DNA: TGCAGCGTAGAGGGCCTTATTGACAGGGGGCATTATGGCTACACCTTC
J: TRBJ1-2
V: TRBV29-1
size: NA
D: TRBD1

CDR3: CASSIGRGGQETQYF
DNA: TGTGCCAGTAGTATAGGACGGGGGGGCCAAGAGACCCAGTACTTC
J: TRBJ2-5
V: TRBV19
size: once
D: TRBD2

CDR3: CASTVMTSSQETQYF
DNA: TGTGCCAGCACCGTCATGACTAGTAGTCAAGAGACCCAGTACTTC
J: TRBJ2-5
V: TRBV11-2
size: few
D: NA

CDR3: CASSSRTAIEAFF
DNA: TGTGCCAGCAGCTCCCGGACAGCCATTGAAGCTTTCTTT
J: TRBJ1-1
V: TRBV7-6
size: NA
D: NA

CDR3: CASSYLGRNEQFF
DNA: TGTGCCAGCAGTTATTTGGGGCGGAATGAGCAGTTCTTC
J: TRBJ2-1
V: TRBV6-1
size: NA
D: NA

CDR3: CASSPQGGPHTEAFF
DNA: TGTGCCAGCAGCCCACAGGGTGGGCCCCACACTGAAGCTTTCTTT
J: TRBJ1-1
V: TRBV7-9
size: NA
D: NA

CDR3: CASSLRGGATDTQYF
DNA: TGTGCCAGCAGCTTAAGAGGGGGGGCGACAGATACGCAGTATTTT
J: TRBJ2-3
V: TRBV7-3
size: NA
D: NA

CDR3: CASSLGHWDREENTIYF
DNA: TGCGCCAGCAGCTTGGGCCATTGGGACAGGGAGGAAAACACCATATATTTT
J: TRBJ1-3
V: TRBV5-1
size: few
D: TRBD1

CDR3: CASNGIAGADTQYF
DNA: TGCGCCAGCAACGGAATCGCGGGCGCAGATACGCAGTATTTT
J: TRBJ2-3
V: TRBV5-1
size: NA
D: NA

CDR3: CASSPSTGLSETQYF
DNA: TGCGCCAGCAGCCCCTCCACTGGGCTATCGGAGACCCAGTACTTC
J: TRBJ2-5
V: TRBV5-1
size: once
D: NA

CDR3: CASSAAGALPETQYF
DNA: TGTGCCAGCAGTGCAGCAGGGGCCCTCCCAGAGACCCAGTACTTC
J: TRBJ2-5
V: TRBV2
size: NA
D: NA

CDR3: CASSDDRPGQDF
DNA: TGTGCCAGCAGTGACGACAGGCCAGGGCAGGACTTC
J: TRBJ2-7
V: TRBV2
size: NA
D: NA

CDR3: CASSYGLAGGREEQYF
DNA: TGTGCCAGCAGTTACGGGCTAGCGGGGGGGAGAGAAGAGCAGTACTTC
J: TRBJ2-7
V: TRBV6-2/TRBV6-3
size: NA
D: TRBD2

CDR3: CATSDFQGGGQYF
DNA: TGTGCCACCAGTGATTTTCAAGGCGGAGGGCAGTACTTC
J: TRBJ2-7
V: TRBV24-1
size: NA
D: NA

CDR3: CAWSSTEFGSYTF
DNA: TGTGCCTGGAGTTCGACAGAATTTGGAAGTTACACCTTC
J: TRBJ1-2
V: TRBV30
size: NA
D: NA

CDR3: CASSIQQNEAFF
DNA: TGTGCCAGTAGTATTCAACAGAATGAAGCTTTCTTT
J: TRBJ1-1
V: TRBV19
size: NA
D: NA

CDR3: CASSDSGGARQETQYF
DNA: TGTGCCAGCAGTGATAGCGGGGGGGCTCGTCAAGAGACCCAGTACTTC
J: TRBJ2-5
V: TRBV28
size: NA
D: TRBD2

CDR3: CAIAGSSNQPQHF
DNA: TGTGCCATCGCAGGGTCTAGCAATCAGCCCCAGCATTTT
J: TRBJ1-5
V: TRBV12-3/TRBV12-4
size: NA
D: NA

CDR3: CASSLQVNYGYTF
DNA: TGTGCCAGCAGCTTACAGGTTAACTATGGCTACACCTTC
J: TRBJ1-2
V: TRBV11-2
size: few
D: NA

CDR3: CASSEGSGAASTDTQYF
DNA: TGTGCCAGCAGTGAAGGATCAGGGGCTGCTAGCACAGATACGCAGTATTTT
J: TRBJ2-3
V: TRBV2
size: NA
D: NA

CDR3: CASRRMDYRSTGELFF
DNA: TGTGCCAGTAGGCGTATGGATTATCGGAGCACCGGGGAGCTGTTTTTT
J: TRBJ2-2
V: TRBV19
size: NA
D: NA

CDR3: CASSLYESGGVSTDTQYF
DNA: TGTGCCAGCAGCCTCTACGAGAGCGGGGGCGTGAGCACAGATACGCAGTATTTT
J: TRBJ2-3
V: TRBV7-8
size: few
D: TRBD2

CDR3: CASSVEAAVGGSPLHF
DNA: TGTGCCAGCAGCGTAGAGGCGGCCGTCGGTGGGTCACCCCTCCACTTT
J: TRBJ1-6
V: TRBV9
size: NA
D: NA

CDR3: CASRRTGGGPQHF
DNA: TGTGCCAGCAGACGGACGGGGGGAGGGCCCCAGCATTTT
J: TRBJ1-5
V: TRBV28
size: NA
D: NA

CDR3: CASIGLAGGYTGELFF
DNA: TGTGCCAGTATAGGGCTAGCGGGGGGCTACACCGGGGAGCTGTTTTTT
J: TRBJ2-2
V: TRBV19
size: once
D: TRBD2

CDR3: CASSLILSPLHF
DNA: TGTGCCAGCAGCTTAATTCTCTCACCCCTCCACTTT
J: TRBJ1-6
V: TRBV7-3
size: many
D: NA

CDR3: CASGSHRGPNEKLFF
DNA: TGTGCCAGCGGAAGCCACAGGGGGCCTAATGAAAAACTGTTTTTT
J: TRBJ1-4
V: TRBV9
size: NA
D: TRBD1

CDR3: CASSFRGFDSNTGELFF
DNA: TGCGCCAGCAGCTTCCGGGGATTTGACTCGAACACCGGGGAGCTGTTTTTT
J: TRBJ2-2
V: TRBV5-1
size: NA
D: NA

CDR3: CASSQQETQYF
DNA: TGCGCCAGCAGCCAGCAAGAGACCCAGTACTTC
J: TRBJ2-5
V: TRBV5-1
size: NA
D: NA

CDR3: CASSLAGRRNQPQHF
DNA: TGTGCCAGCAGTTTAGCTGGGAGGCGCAATCAGCCCCAGCATTTT
J: TRBJ1-5
V: TRBV28
size: NA
D: NA

CDR3: CASSLAVDQPQHF
DNA: TGTGCCAGCAGCTTGGCGGTGGATCAGCCCCAGCATTTT
J: TRBJ1-5
V: TRBV5-4
size: few
D: NA

CDR3: CASSQGMGGDRELFF
DNA: TGTGCCAGCAGCCAAGGAATGGGGGGGGACAGGGAGCTGTTTTTT
J: TRBJ2-2
V: TRBV4-2
size: few
D: NA

CDR3: CASSLALGTGGMNEQFF
DNA: TGCGCCAGCAGCTTGGCACTAGGGACAGGGGGAATGAATGAGCAGTTCTTC
J: TRBJ2-1
V: TRBV5-1
size: NA
D: TRBD1

CDR3: CASGSTGLVGNTIYF
DNA: TGTGCTAGTGGTTCTACAGGGTTGGTGGGAAACACCATATATTTT
J: TRBJ1-3
V: TRBV12-5
size: few
D: NA

CDR3: CASSFSSGVANYEQYF
DNA: TGTGCCAGCAGTTTCTCCAGCGGGGTTGCGAACTACGAGCAGTACTTC
J: TRBJ2-7
V: TRBV28
size: few
D: TRBD2

CDR3: CASSEAPGWGEKLFF
DNA: TGTGCCAGCAGTGAAGCACCGGGGTGGGGTGAAAAACTGTTTTTT
J: TRBJ1-4
V: TRBV6-1
size: NA
D: NA

CDR3: CASSSLGTGSLSYTF
DNA: TGTGCCAGCAGTTCGTTAGGGACAGGGTCTTTGAGCTACACCTTC
J: TRBJ1-2
V: TRBV6-5
size: NA
D: TRBD1

CDR3: CASSPPSRQETQYF
DNA: TGTGCCAGCTCACCACCGAGTCGGCAAGAGACCCAGTACTTC
J: TRBJ2-5
V: TRBV18
size: NA
D: NA

CDR3: CAWSPGGNYGYTF
DNA: TGTGCCTGGAGCCCAGGAGGTAACTATGGCTACACCTTC
J: TRBJ1-2
V: TRBV30
size: few
D: NA

CDR3: CASSRETGGRSPLHF
DNA: TGTGCCAGTTCCCGGGAAACAGGGGGCCGATCACCCCTCCACTTT
J: TRBJ1-6
V: TRBV6-5
size: NA
D: TRBD1

CDR3: CASKSTGGSGELFF
DNA: TGTGCCAGCAAGTCCACCGGGGGTTCCGGGGAGCTGTTTTTT
J: TRBJ2-2
V: TRBV27
size: NA
D: NA

CDR3: CASSFGGPTNEKLFF
DNA: TGTGCCAGCAGTTTCGGTGGGCCCACTAATGAAAAACTGTTTTTT
J: TRBJ1-4
V: TRBV28
size: NA
D: NA

CDR3: CASSLEGGEQYF
DNA: TGTGCCAGCAGCCTTGAGGGGGGGGAGCAGTACTTC
J: TRBJ2-7
V: TRBV3-1/TRBV3-2
size: few
D: NA

CDR3: CAWNRDNSVTEQFF
DNA: TGTGCCTGGAACCGGGACAATTCTGTGACTGAGCAGTTCTTC
J: TRBJ2-1
V: TRBV30
size: NA
D: NA